The entry that follows covers one TCR beta chain sequence. The target antigen is unknown. The data originate from a study of regulatory T cells in long-lasting Graves disease. According to the study, TCR beta libraries were built with iRepertoire HTBI primers and CDR3-region Arm-PCR. TCRdb itself ran the multiplex PCR reads through MiXCR, one entry per CDR3 protein. Of 400,000 to 550,000 distinct CDR3 sequences in the sample, 16% were seen once. Time point given: newly diagnosed GD, antithyroid drugs for less than 3 months. The TCR library used RNA extracted from PBMCs. The CDR3 consists of 14 residues. Looked up from germline, CDR1 is LGHDT and CDR2 is YNNKEL (reference sequence). The junction had 7 bases not matched to a gene; V was cut back by 6 bases and J by 3 bases. General study findings and limits: TCR diversity was lower in persistent than newly diagnosed Graves' disease.

This sample was also put to use in a study of T cells in Graves' hyperthyroidism and ophthalmopathy. From that study: The HTBI primer set drove a first-round RT-PCR of the TCR CDR3. Stable hyperthyroidism was told apart from ophthalmopathy by a model built on 13 V-J features.

The genes are TRBV3-1 and TRBJ1-1; 7 bases map to TRBD1. The clonotype was recovered from a young woman with Graves disease. The specimen comprised peripheral blood mononuclear cells (PBMCs), sampled at new diagnosis, from a patient treated with antithyroid drugs. CDR3 loop: CASRSAGQYTEAFF. The CDR3 bases are TGTGCCAGCAGGTCGGCGGGACAGTACACTGAAGCTTTCTTT.